The rows below give T cell receptor beta chains drawn from one sample of a study of breast tumors, draining lymph nodes, adjacent tissues. TCRdb recomputed calls from the multiplex PCR reads with MiXCR, one row per CDR3 protein. The sample lists roughly 70,000 distinct CDR3 sequences, roughly 44% occurring once. Sequencing was done on a sample of breast tumor tissue. These receptors came from a female donor with breast cancer. Some clones in this sample may be carry-over from other donors' samples. Both conserved end residues are part of each CDR3. A D gene is named only where the DNA matches it firmly. Clone sizes are given selectively: once, few, many, or a class where the clone is expanded.

d_gene	len	v_gene	abundance	j_gene	CDR3aa	CDR3nt
-	13	TRBV7-9	many	TRBJ2-5	CASSSDSGETQYF	TGTGCCAGCAGCTCCGACTCGGGGGAGACCCAGTACTTC
-	13	TRBV29-1	few	TRBJ2-1	CSVGAGGGNEQFF	TGCAGCGTTGGGGCAGGGGGAGGAAATGAGCAGTTCTTC
-	15	TRBV19	-	TRBJ1-3	CATNRELGYGYTIYF	TGTGCCACGAACAGGGAGCTGGGCTATGGCTACACCATATATTTT
TRBD1	16	TRBV7-9	many	TRBJ2-5	CASSSTILTGEETQYF	TGTGCCAGCAGCTCAACGATATTGACAGGGGAAGAGACCCAGTACTTC
-	15	TRBV9	-	TRBJ1-5	CASSESTGGGQPQHF	TGTGCCAGCAGCGAGTCCACGGGGGGCGGGCAGCCCCAGCATTTT
TRBD2	14	TRBV20-1	many	TRBJ2-3	CSASSGALGDTQYF	TGCAGTGCTAGTAGCGGGGCCCTGGGGGATACGCAGTATTTT
TRBD2	16	TRBV6-5	many	TRBJ2-3	CASSRLAGGSTDTQYF	TGTGCCAGCAGTCGACTAGCGGGGGGGAGCACAGATACGCAGTATTTT
TRBD1	16	TRBV10-3	-	TRBJ2-5	CAIGEPVWAGGKTQYF	TGTGCCATCGGTGAGCCAGTGTGGGCAGGGGGAAAGACCCAGTACTTC
-	15	TRBV3-1	many	TRBJ2-5	CASSLRTAAGETQYF	TGTGCCAGCAGCCTCCGGACAGCAGCTGGAGAGACCCAGTACTTC
TRBD1	15	TRBV7-2	once	TRBJ1-6	CASSLRRQGDSPLHF	TGTGCCAGCAGCCTCCGGAGGCAGGGGGATTCACCCCTCCACTTT
TRBD1	16	TRBV7-3	many	TRBJ2-4	CASSPSSDRGENIQYF	TGTGCCAGCAGCCCCTCCTCGGACAGGGGAGAAAACATTCAGTACTTC
TRBD1	19	TRBV7-8	many	TRBJ2-7	CASSLIAVNRGEKGYEQYF	TGTGCCAGCAGCTTAATTGCGGTGAACAGGGGAGAAAAAGGGTACGAGCAGTACTTC
-	15	TRBV7-9	-	TRBJ1-6	CASSFAGDINSPPHF	TGTGCCAGCAGCTTTGCCGGGGACATTAATTCACCCCCCCACTTT
-	16	TRBV7-8	-	TRBJ2-3	CASSLYRGRILDTQYF	TGTGCCAGCAGCTTATACCGGGGGAGGATCTTAGATACGCAGTATTTT
-	15	TRBV6-6	-	TRBJ1-4	CASSHGPGDSENLFF	TGTGCCAGCAGTCACGGTCCCGGGGATTCTGAAAATCTGTTTTTT
-	14	TRBV13	-	TRBJ2-5	CASSRRGLQETQYF	TGTGCCAGCAGCCGAAGGGGACTGCAGGAGACCCAGTACTTC
-	15	TRBV7-6	many	TRBJ2-7	CASSLVQGSYYEQYF	TGTGCCAGCAGCTTAGTTCAGGGGTCTTACTACGAGCAGTACTTC
-	17	TRBV11-2	many	TRBJ2-1	CASSLGGRILFGNEQFF	TGTGCCAGCAGCTTAGGGGGACGGATACTCTTTGGCAATGAGCAGTTCTTC
-	17	TRBV7-9	many	TRBJ2-3	CASTINPGTHPADTQYF	TGTGCCAGCACCATCAACCCGGGGACCCACCCCGCAGATACGCAGTATTTT
-	16	TRBV7-9	-	TRBJ2-1	CASSSLFSLSYDEQFF	TGTGCCAGCAGCTCCCTTTTTAGCCTCTCCTACGATGAGCAGTTCTTC
-	13	TRBV20-1	-	TRBJ2-4	CSARDPSKNIQYF	TGCAGTGCTAGAGACCCCTCCAAAAACATTCAGTACTTC
TRBD2	11	TRBV12-3/TRBV12-4	many	TRBJ2-3	CASSSRAGMGF	TGTGCCAGCAGTTCTAGAGCGGGGATGGGTTTT
-	13	TRBV30	many	TRBJ2-7	CAWGPLQTYEQYF	TGTGCCTGGGGTCCTCTCCAAACCTACGAGCAGTACTTC
-	15	TRBV7-9	-	TRBJ1-2	CASSLPGRGIYGYAF	TGTGCCAGCAGCTTGCCAGGGAGGGGGATTTATGGCTACGCCTTC
TRBD2	16	TRBV7-2	-	TRBJ2-5	CASSLVTSGGKETQYF	TGTGCCAGCAGCTTAGTCACTAGCGGGGGGAAAGAGACCCAGTACTTC
-	16	TRBV6-5	-	TRBJ1-2	CASSHSVSGDFQGYTF	TGTGCCAGCAGTCACTCGGTATCCGGCGATTTCCAAGGCTACACCTTC
-	15	TRBV12-3/TRBV12-4	many	TRBJ1-3	CASSLELVSGNTIYF	TGTGCCAGCAGTTTAGAGCTGGTCTCTGGAAACACCATATATTTT
TRBD1	16	TRBV6-5	-	TRBJ1-5	CASSHPGQGEDQPQHF	TGTGCCAGCAGTCATCCGGGACAGGGGGAAGATCAGCCCCAGCATTTT
-	17	TRBV9	-	TRBJ2-3	CASSAPRSGDPTATQCF	TGTGCCAGCAGCGCTCCTAGGTCCGGCGACCCCACAGCTACGCAGTGTTTT
-	14	TRBV25-1	many	TRBJ2-7	CASSQPQGFYEQYF	TGTGCCAGCAGCCAACCACAGGGTTTTTACGAGCAGTACTTC
-	10	TRBV2	-	TRBJ2-5	CASSVVTQYF	TGTGCCAGCAGTGTCGTGACCCAGTACTTC